These 14 T cell receptor beta chains were sequenced from one sample in a study of T cell changes during pregnancy in multiple sclerosis. Measured with immunoSEQ multiplex PCR; TCRdb has only the in-frame clones, and not every one. The table records approximately 44,000 clones, 80% to 90% of them present only once. This specimen consisted of CD4+ T cells from peripheral blood mononuclear cells, obtained in the first trimester of pregnancy. The receptor source for this set is a female donor with multiple sclerosis, enrolled in a pregnancy study.

The rearrangement joins TRBV4-3 to TRBJ1-1, with a possible D match to TRBD1 (5 bases). The germline CDR1 and CDR2 sequences are LGHNA and YSLEER. The CDR3 spans 17 residues. Between the trimmed V and J ends, which lost 1 base and 0 bases, there was a span of 15 bases. The CDR3 loop is CASSQVTLLQVNTEAFF. CDR3 DNA: TGCGCCAGCAGCCAAGTTACGCTGTTACAGGTGAACACTGAAGCTTTCTTT.

The chain carries TRBV28 and TRBJ1-5; no reliable D call. The CDR3 is made up of 15 amino acids. V lost 5 bases, J lost 3 bases, and 14 bases lay in between. Germline CDR1 MDHEN, CDR2 SYDVKM. CDR3 loop: CASSPQVRVNQPQHF. For the CDR3, the DNA is TGTGCCAGCAGTCCTCAAGTGAGGGTCAATCAGCCCCAGCATTTT. Filled out from reference TRBV28 and TRBJ1-5, the complete variable domain reads DVKVTQSSRYLVKRTGEKVFLECVQDMDHENMFWYRQDPGLGLRLIYFSYDVKMKEKGDIPEGYSVSREKKERFSLILESASTNQTSMYLCASSPQVRVNQPQHFGDGTRLSIL.

The chain couples TRBV4-3 to TRBJ1-3; D is possibly TRBD1 (6 bases). Germline values: CDR1 LGHNA, CDR2 YSLEER. The V and J ends lost 4 bases and 4 bases respectively, with 11 bases between them. The CDR3 spans 14 residues. This CDR3 is CASSPQGWGNTIYF. The CDR3 DNA is TGCGCCAGCAGCCCCCAGGGGTGGGGAAACACCATATATTTT.

The chain recombines TRBV10-3 with TRBJ1-5; the D is unclear. The CDR3 sequence is 15 residues long. In germline, CDR1 is ENHRY, CDR2 SYGVKD. V dropped 3 bases and J dropped 2 bases, with 11 bases sitting between them. The CDR3 loop reads CAISDSVAGNQPQHF. In nucleotides, the CDR3 is TGTGCCATCAGTGATTCGGTAGCGGGCAATCAGCCCCAGCATTTT.

The chain combines TRBV25-1 with TRBJ2-3; D may be TRBD2 (5 bases). The CDR3 sequence is 15 residues long. The ends were cut back, 3 bases at V and 6 bases at J, with 16 bases in the middle. The V gene's germline CDR1 is MGHDK and CDR2 SYGVNS. CDR3 DNA: TGTGCCAGCAGTGACGTTAGGAGGCCCCAGGATACGCAGTATTTT. Protein sequence: CASSDVRRPQDTQYF.

The gene calls are TRBV6-6 and TRBJ1-4; perhaps TRBD1 as D (6 bases). Trimming shortened V by 6 bases and J by 2 bases, and 16 bases separated the two germline ends. This CDR3 contains 16 residues. Per the germline V gene, CDR1 is MNHNY and CDR2 is SVGAGI (reference sequence). The CDR3 is CASRTGAWSTNEKLFF. CDR3 in DNA: TGTGCCAGCAGGACAGGCGCCTGGTCGACTAATGAAAAACTGTTTTTT.

This clone was counted only a few times. The chain employs TRBV5-8 and TRBJ1-2; 7 positions match TRBD1. V dropped 4 bases and J dropped 1; count of bases not matched to a gene: 7. The germline V gene has CDR1 SGHTS and CDR2 YDEGEE. The length of the CDR3 is 15 residues. The CDR3 nucleotides are TGTGCCAGCAGCCTGACAGGGTCAATTAACTATGGCTACACCTTC. This encodes CASSLTGSINYGYTF.

This clone appeared a few times. The chain has TRBV7-9 and TRBJ1-1; D might be TRBD1 (6 bases). The length of the CDR3 is 15 residues. V was shortened by 5 bases and J by 4 bases, with 17 bases between the two germline ends. Per germline, CDR1 SEHNR and CDR2 FQNEAQ (reference sequence). The CDR3 loop is CASSTKSTGSTEAFF. The CDR3, as DNA: TGTGCCAGCAGCACGAAGTCTACAGGGAGCACTGAAGCTTTCTTT.

J is TRBJ1-5 and V is TRBV6-5; perhaps TRBD1 as D (6 bases). Germline CDR1 MNHEY, CDR2 SVGAGI. V was pared by 6 bases and J by 1 base, with 13 bases between. CDR3 length: 15 residues. For the CDR3, the DNA is TGTGCCAGCAGGAGGAACAGGGAGAGCAATCAGCCCCAGCATTTT. This gives the protein CASRRNRESNQPQHF.

This rearrangement joins TRBV25-1 to TRBJ2-3; TRBD1 matches 7 bases. The CDR3 is 14 residues long. The V gene end was trimmed by 6 bases and the J gene end by 2 bases; junction bases not matched to a gene: 5. Germline V CDR1 and CDR2: MGHDK, SYGVNS. The CDR3 protein is CASSPGQDTDTQYF. The CDR3, as DNA: TGTGCCAGCAGCCCAGGACAGGACACAGATACGCAGTATTTT.

The chain joins TRBV5-5 to TRBJ2-7, with TRBD1 matching 7 bases. Germline CDR1 and CDR2: SGHKS and YYEKEE (reference sequence). Trimming cost V 4 bases and J 0 bases; bases outside gene matches: 7. This CDR3 region has 15 residues. The CDR3 spells CASSIGQVPSYEQYF. The CDR3 region has the DNA TGTGCCAGCAGCATAGGACAGGTTCCCTCCTACGAGCAGTACTTC.

The chain joins TRBV7-3 to TRBJ2-7, with D hard to call. The CDR3 sequence is 13 residues long. Germline loops: CDR1 SGHTA, CDR2 FQGTGA. With 0 bases removed from V and 6 bases from J, the gap between germline ends came to 9 bases. The CDR3 loop is CASSLTASSEQYF. CDR3 nucleotides: TGTGCCAGCAGCTTAACGGCTAGTAGCGAGCAGTACTTC.

This chain uses TRBV7-3 with TRBJ2-2; 7 nucleotides align to TRBD2. The V and J ends lost 4 bases and 7 bases, in that order; junction bases with no gene match: 6. The CDR3 loop spans 14 amino acids. The V gene's germline CDR1 is SGHTA and CDR2 FQGTGA. The CDR3 here is CASSSRGGNGELFF. CDR3 in DNA: TGTGCCAGCAGCTCACGGGGAGGGAACGGGGAGCTGTTTTTT.

The rearrangement joins TRBV7-9 to TRBJ2-7, with 8 positions matching TRBD2. Germline V CDR1 and CDR2: SEHNR, FQNEAQ (reference sequence). This CDR3 comprises 14 residues. V was pared by 7 bases and J by 5 bases, with 10 bases of the junction left unmatched. The CDR3 sequence: CASTGSGGSHEQYF. The CDR3 DNA is TGTGCCAGCACCGGGTCGGGGGGGTCCCACGAGCAGTACTTC.